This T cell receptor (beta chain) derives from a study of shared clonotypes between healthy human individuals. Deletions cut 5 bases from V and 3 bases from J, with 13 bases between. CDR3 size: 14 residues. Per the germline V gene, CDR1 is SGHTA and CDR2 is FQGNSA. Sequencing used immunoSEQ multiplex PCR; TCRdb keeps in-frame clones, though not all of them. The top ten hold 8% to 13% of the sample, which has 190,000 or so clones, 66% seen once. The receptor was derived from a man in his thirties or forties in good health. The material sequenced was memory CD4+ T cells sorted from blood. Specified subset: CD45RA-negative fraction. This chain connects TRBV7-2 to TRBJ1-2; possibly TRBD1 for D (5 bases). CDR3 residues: CASSPGRVYYGYTF. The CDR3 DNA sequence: TGTGCCAGCAGCCCGGGCAGGGTGTACTATGGCTACACCTTC.